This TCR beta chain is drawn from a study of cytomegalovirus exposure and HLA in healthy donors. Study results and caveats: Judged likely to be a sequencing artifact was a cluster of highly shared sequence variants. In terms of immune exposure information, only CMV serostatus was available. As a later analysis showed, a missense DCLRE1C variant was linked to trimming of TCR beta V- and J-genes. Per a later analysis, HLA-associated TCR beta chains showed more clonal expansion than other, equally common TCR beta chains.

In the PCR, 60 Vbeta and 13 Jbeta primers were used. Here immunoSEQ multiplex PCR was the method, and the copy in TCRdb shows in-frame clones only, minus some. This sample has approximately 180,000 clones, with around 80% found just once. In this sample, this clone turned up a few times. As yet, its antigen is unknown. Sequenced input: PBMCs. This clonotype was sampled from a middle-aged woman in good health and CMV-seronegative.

CDR3 coding DNA: TGCGCCAGCAGCTTGGGCCAGGGCGCCCAAGAGACCCAGTACTTC. Protein sequence: CASSLGQGAQETQYF. The V gene is TRBV5-1, the J gene TRBJ2-5, with D maybe TRBD1 (5 bases). Trimming left V 0 bases short and J 1 base short, with 10 bases between. Looked up from germline, CDR1 is SGHRS and CDR2 is YFSETQ. The length of the CDR3 is 15 residues.